These 27 T cell receptor beta chains came from one sample sequenced in a study of STAT5B mutations in CD4+ large granular lymphocyte leukemia (dated by TCRdb to the early 2020s). Preparation of the library involved the immunoSEQ multiplex PCR assay. In its TCRdb copy, this immuneACCESS table keeps in-frame sequences only and misses some clones. Where compared with another copy, unresolved V genes explain less than half of these, and the others have no known cause. For this sample the table gives more than 30,000 clones, of which about 89% were detected only once. The top ten hold over 0.35% of the sample. The sample comprised CD4+ T cells from blood buffy coats. These receptors came from a human donor in good health.

This chain uses TRBV2 with TRBJ2-5, with a tentative D call TRBD2 (6 bases). The assigned J gene may be wrong: the sequence end matches TRBJ2-7 better. From germline, CDR1 is SNHLY and CDR2 FYNNEI. The CDR3 consists of 12 residues. The DNA of the CDR3 is TGTGCCTATTCAAGCGGGCCCTACGAGCAGTACTTC. This translates into CAYSSGPYEQYF.

The rearrangement joins TRBV12-5 to TRBJ2-7, with 8 bases that match TRBD1. V lost 1 base and J lost 3; bases outside the gene matches: 11. The V gene's germline CDR1 is LGHNT and CDR2 FRNRAP. The CDR3 sequence is 17 residues long. The CDR3 coding sequence is TGTGCTAGTGGTTTGGCCTATACCACGGACAGGGACTACGAGCAGTACTTC. Translation: CASGLAYTTDRDYEQYF.

The chain links TRBV6-6 to TRBJ2-5; the match to TRBD1 covers 8 bases. The CDR3 contains 14 residues. CDR1 MNHNY and CDR2 SVGAGI come from the germline V gene (reference sequence). The J segment lost 1 base and the V segment lost 6 bases, leaving 4 bases of the junction unmatched. The CDR3 DNA sequence: TGTGCCAGCAGATTAGGACAGGGCCAAGAGACCCAGTACTTC. As protein: CASRLGQGQETQYF.

V usage is TRBV27 and J usage is TRBJ2-7; TRBD2 agrees at 8 bases. The CDR3 is 16 amino acids. Germline V gene sequence: CDR1 MNHEY, CDR2 SMNVEV (reference sequence). Trimming took 5 bases from V and 7 from J; bases not matched to a gene: 16. CDR3 DNA sequence: TGTGCCAGCAGTCCACTAAGCGGGGGCCCCATGGGGGAGCAGTACTTC. As protein: CASSPLSGGPMGEQYF.

This chain joins TRBV25-1 and TRBJ2-2, with D perhaps being TRBD1 or TRBD2 (6 bases each). V dropped 1 base and J dropped 4 bases, with 7 bases sitting between them. This CDR3 has 14 amino acids. Germline CDR1 MGHDK, CDR2 SYGVNS. The CDR3 reads CASSEWGATGELFF. Here the CDR3 DNA reads TGTGCCAGCAGTGAATGGGGGGCCACCGGGGAGCTGTTTTTT.

This sequence joins TRBV6-5 and TRBJ1-1; 8 nucleotides match TRBD1. The CDR3 contains 15 residues. With V trimmed by 5 bases and J by 4 bases, 9 bases remained unmatched. Looked up from germline, CDR1 is MNHEY and CDR2 is SVGAGI. In nucleotides, the CDR3 is TGTGCCAGCAGTCGATCAGGGGGCGCAAGCACTGAAGCTTTCTTT. This encodes CASSRSGGASTEAFF.

V gene TRBV5-4 combines with J gene TRBJ2-1; 8 bases align to TRBD2. The CDR3 is made up of 16 amino acids. Germline values: CDR1 SGHNT, CDR2 YYREEE (reference sequence). The J segment lost 9 bases and the V segment lost 4 bases, leaving 15 bases of the junction unmatched. In nucleotides, the CDR3 is TGTGCCAGCAGCCAGGACCAGCGGGAGCAGTACGGTGAGCAGTTCTTC. It yields the protein CASSQDQREQYGEQFF.

The chain employs TRBV2 and TRBJ2-2; TRBD1 agrees at 7 bases. This CDR3 has 15 residues. Looked up from germline, CDR1 is SNHLY and CDR2 is FYNNEI. The ends lost 8 bases at V and 7 bases at J; junction bases unmatched: 13. CDR3: CASVTGTNVVGELFF. For the CDR3, the DNA is TGTGCCAGCGTGACAGGGACGAACGTGGTCGGGGAGCTGTTTTTT.

This chain joins TRBV29-1 and TRBJ2-1, with D unclear. This CDR3 spans 13 amino acids. V shed 4 bases and J shed 4 bases, with 11 bases lying between them. The V gene's germline CDR1 is SQVTM and CDR2 ANQGSEA. The CDR3 here is CSVAIKPYNEQFF. The CDR3 DNA reads as TGCAGCGTTGCCATAAAACCATACAATGAGCAGTTCTTC.

V and J are TRBV7-9 and TRBJ1-2; tentatively, D is TRBD1 (6 bases). Trimming removed 8 bases at V and 3 bases at J, with 19 bases between. The CDR3 extends over 15 amino acids. Germline V gene lookup returns CDR1 SEHNR and CDR2 FQNEAQ (reference sequence). CDR3 nucleotide sequence: TGTGCCAGCGCCAAAAACAGGGATCTGGACTATGGCTACACCTTC. This encodes CASAKNRDLDYGYTF.

The chain is built from TRBV4-1 and TRBJ2-1; D call uncertain. The CDR3 contains 17 residues. Between the trimmed V and J ends, which lost 2 bases and 0 bases, there was a span of 14 bases. Germline V gene data show CDR1 as MGHRA and CDR2 as YSYEKL. The CDR3 DNA reads as TGCGCCAGCAGCCAAAAGGGTGGTTGGGGCTCCTACAATGAGCAGTTCTTC. Its protein product is CASSQKGGWGSYNEQFF.

This chain links TRBV6-1 with TRBJ1-5; TRBD1 matches at 8 bases. Germline V gene lookup returns CDR1 MNHNS and CDR2 SASEGT. J was trimmed by 3 bases and V by 3 bases; bases with no gene match: 4. CDR3 length: 15 residues. The CDR3 DNA follows: TGTGCCAGCAGTGAGGGACAGGCGATCAATCAGCCCCAGCATTTT. As protein: CASSEGQAINQPQHF.

The V call is TRBV6-4, the J call TRBJ2-1; 8 bases are a match to TRBD2. V lost 6 bases, J lost 0 bases, and 7 bases stayed unmatched. CDR3 size: 16 residues. Per the germline V gene, CDR1 is MRHNA and CDR2 is SNTAGT. The CDR3 protein is CASSVSGASSYNEQFF. The CDR3 bases are TGTGCCAGCAGCGTTAGCGGGGCAAGCTCCTACAATGAGCAGTTCTTC.

The count of this clone is one. The chain carries TRBV29-1 and TRBJ2-1, with D perhaps being TRBD1 or TRBD2 (6 bases each). The V gene's germline CDR1 is SQVTM and CDR2 ANQGSEA. The length of the CDR3 is 16 residues. The V end lost 3 bases, the J end lost 3 bases, and 18 bases lay between the germline ends. The DNA of the CDR3 is TGCAGCGTTGATCCCGACAGGTGGGGGGACTACAATGAGCAGTTCTTC. This codes for CSVDPDRWGDYNEQFF.

This clone has just one count. The chain employs TRBV10-1 and TRBJ1-4; D gene ambiguous. Looked up from germline, CDR1 is WNHNN and CDR2 is SYGVQD (reference sequence). CDR3 length: 16 amino acids. Trimming pared 1 base from V and 5 bases from J, leaving 14 bases between. CDR3 amino acids: CASSELRPVYNEKLFF. The CDR3 bases are TGCGCCAGCAGTGAGTTGAGGCCGGTCTACAATGAAAAACTGTTTTTT.

V is TRBV7-9 and J is TRBJ2-5; perhaps D is TRBD1 or TRBD2 (5 bases each). The CDR3 spans 13 residues. V dropped 1 base and J dropped 5 bases, with 8 bases sitting between them. Germline assignment: CDR1 SEHNR and CDR2 FQNEAQ (reference sequence). The CDR3 is CASSLVGEETQYF. CDR3 bases: TGTGCCAGCAGCTTAGTAGGGGAGGAGACCCAGTACTTC.

This chain joins TRBV5-6 and TRBJ2-2; 7 nucleotides align to TRBD1. Per the germline V gene, CDR1 is SGHDT and CDR2 is YYEEEE. The CDR3 has 16 amino acids. Trimming at V came to 4 bases and at J to 5 bases, leaving 11 bases not matched to a gene. CDR3 residues: CASSPAQGFGTGELFF. CDR3 coding DNA: TGTGCCAGCAGCCCCGCACAGGGGTTCGGAACCGGGGAGCTGTTTTTT.

The chain joins TRBV10-1 to TRBJ1-1; D unresolved. CDR3 length: 12 amino acids. V lost 5 bases and J 8 bases, leaving 12 bases between the germline ends. The germline V gene has CDR1 WNHNN and CDR2 SYGVQD (reference sequence). In nucleotides, the CDR3 is TGCGCCAGCAGTCCCGGGGTGGGAGAAGCTTTCTTT. Its translation: CASSPGVGEAFF.

The chain combines TRBV5-4 with TRBJ2-3; D gene unclear. The CDR3 is made up of 12 amino acids. Trimming pared 1 base from V and 4 bases from J, leaving 4 bases between. Germline values: CDR1 SGHNT, CDR2 YYREEE (reference sequence). In nucleotides, the CDR3 is TGTGCCAGCAGCTTGTGGGCAGATACGCAGTATTTT. Its translation is CASSLWADTQYF.

J is TRBJ2-3 and V is TRBV12-2; the listed D gene, TRBD1, was not tested against the DNA. TRBV12-2 is tagged as a pseudogene. The CDR3 length is 17 residues. In DNA, the CDR3 is TGTGCAAGTCGCTTAGCTCCGGGACAGGAAGTCACAGATACGCAGTATTTT. Translation: CASRLAPGQEVTDTQYF.

V gene TRBV6-5 combines with J gene TRBJ2-3; D is ambiguous. CDR1 is MNHEY, CDR2 SVGAGI, per germline. The CDR3 loop spans 14 amino acids. The V and J ends lost 6 bases and 1 base respectively, with 11 bases between them. The CDR3 coding sequence is TGTGCCAGCAGCCGTAATACAGGCACAGATACGCAGTATTTT. Its translation: CASSRNTGTDTQYF.

V gene TRBV2 combines with J gene TRBJ2-5; 9 nucleotides match TRBD1. The V and J ends lost 6 bases and 5 bases, in that order; junction bases with no gene match: 7. Germline V gives CDR1 SNHLY, CDR2 FYNNEI. The CDR3 contains 14 residues. In nucleotides, the CDR3 is TGTGCCAGCAGGTCAACAGGGGGCGGGGAGACCCAGTACTTC. It yields the protein CASRSTGGGETQYF. The full variable domain, rest sourced from reference TRBV2 and TRBJ2-5, is EPEVTQTPSHQVTQMGQEVILRCVPISNHLYFYWYRQILGQKVEFLVSFYNNEISEKSEIFDDQFSVERPDGSNFTLKIRSTKLEDSAMYFCASRSTGGGETQYFGPGTRLLVL.

The CDR3 region has the DNA TGTGCCAGCAGTGAGGGGACAGGGCTTAATGAAAAACTGTTTTTT. Translated, it gives CASSEGTGLNEKLFF. The chain is built from TRBV6-1 and TRBJ1-4; the match to TRBD1 covers 9 bases. CDR1 and CDR2 (germline): MNHNS, SASEGT. The CDR3 length is 15 residues. The junction had 3 bases not matched to a gene; V was cut back by 3 bases and J by 4 bases.

The J gene is TRBJ2-1, the V gene TRBV28; D call uncertain. This CDR3 contains 18 residues. Trimming shortened V by 4 bases and J by 5 bases, and 24 bases separated the two germline ends. The V gene's germline CDR1 is MDHEN and CDR2 SYDVKM. DNA for the CDR3: TGTGCCAGCAGTTCGACACAGAAAGTCGCTCTAGGAAACAATGAGCAGTTCTTC. Translated: CASSSTQKVALGNNEQFF.

The CDR3 nucleotides are TGTGCCAGCAGTGACTGGCTAGCGGGAGCCCCCGGCTACGAGCAGTACTTC. Translation: CASSDWLAGAPGYEQYF. J is TRBJ2-7 and V is TRBV6-4; 10 bases line up with TRBD2. From germline, CDR1 is MRHNA and CDR2 SNTAGT. CDR3 length equals 17 residues. The V and J ends lost 1 base and 3 bases, in that order; junction bases with no gene match: 9.

The gene calls are TRBV19 and TRBJ2-5; D uncertain. CDR1 is LNHDA and CDR2 is SQIVND in the germline V gene (reference sequence). The CDR3 consists of 13 residues. V was shortened by 4 bases and J by 5 bases, with 11 bases between the two germline ends. The CDR3 coding sequence is TGTGCCAGTAGTAAGATCGCCCAGGAGACCCAGTACTTC. Amino acid sequence: CASSKIAQETQYF.

This clone was detected once. This rearrangement joins TRBV11-3 to TRBJ1-1; D possibly corresponds to TRBD1 (5 bases). This CDR3 has 15 residues. CDR1 is SGHNT and CDR2 is YENEEA in the germline V gene. Trimming took 4 bases from V and 4 from J, leaving 16 bases between them. The CDR3 DNA reads as TGTGCCAGCAGCTCAGATGGGGGTCGTACCACTGAAGCTTTCTTT. Amino acid sequence: CASSSDGGRTTEAFF. The full variable domain, completed using reference TRBV11-3 and TRBJ1-1, is EAGVVQSPRYKIIEKKQPVAFWCNPISGHNTLYWYLQNLGQGPELLIRYENEEAVDDSQLPKDRFSAERLKGVDSTLKIQPAELGDSAVYLCASSSDGGRTTEAFFGQGTRLTVV.